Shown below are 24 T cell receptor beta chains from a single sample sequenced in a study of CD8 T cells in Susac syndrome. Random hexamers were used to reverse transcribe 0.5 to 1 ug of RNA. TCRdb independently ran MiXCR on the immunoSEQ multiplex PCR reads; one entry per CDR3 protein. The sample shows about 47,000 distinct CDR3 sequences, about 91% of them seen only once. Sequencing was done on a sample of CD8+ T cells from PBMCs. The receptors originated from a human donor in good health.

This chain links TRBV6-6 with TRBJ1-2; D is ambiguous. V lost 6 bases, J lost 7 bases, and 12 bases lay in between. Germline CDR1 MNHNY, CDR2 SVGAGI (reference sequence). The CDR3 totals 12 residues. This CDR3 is CASRSLRGGYTF. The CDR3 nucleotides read TGTGCCAGCAGGTCACTACGAGGTGGCTACACCTTC.

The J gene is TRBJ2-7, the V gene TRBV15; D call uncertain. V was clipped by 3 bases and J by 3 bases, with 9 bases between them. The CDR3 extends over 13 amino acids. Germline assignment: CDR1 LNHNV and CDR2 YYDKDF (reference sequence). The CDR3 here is CATSSDLGYEQYF. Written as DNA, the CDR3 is TGTGCCACCAGCAGTGATCTGGGCTACGAGCAGTACTTC.

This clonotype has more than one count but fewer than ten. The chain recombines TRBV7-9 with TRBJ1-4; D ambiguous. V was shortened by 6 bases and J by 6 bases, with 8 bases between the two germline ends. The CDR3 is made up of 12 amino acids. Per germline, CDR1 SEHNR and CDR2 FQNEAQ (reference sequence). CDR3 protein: CASRLVDEKLFF. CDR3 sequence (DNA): TGTGCCAGCAGGCTCGTGGATGAAAAACTGTTTTTT. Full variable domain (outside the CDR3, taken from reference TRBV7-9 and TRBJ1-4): DTGVSQNPRHKITKRGQNVTFRCDPISEHNRLYWYRQTLGQGPEFLTYFQNEAQLEKSRLLSDRFSAERPKGSFSTLEIQRTEQGDSAMYLCASRLVDEKLFFGSGTQLSVL.

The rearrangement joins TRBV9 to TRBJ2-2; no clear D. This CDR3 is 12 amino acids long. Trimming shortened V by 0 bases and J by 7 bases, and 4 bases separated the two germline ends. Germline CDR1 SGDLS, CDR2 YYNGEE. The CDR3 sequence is CASSVAGGELFF. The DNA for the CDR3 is TGTGCCAGCAGCGTAGCCGGCGGGGAGCTGTTTTTT.

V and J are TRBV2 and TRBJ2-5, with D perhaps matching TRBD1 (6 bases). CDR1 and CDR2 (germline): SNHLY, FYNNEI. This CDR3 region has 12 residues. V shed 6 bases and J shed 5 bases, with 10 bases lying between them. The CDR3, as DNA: TGTGCCAGCAGGGCAGGGGATGAGACCCAGTACTTC. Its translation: CASRAGDETQYF.

CDR3 nucleotide sequence: TGCGCCAGCAGCCGAGGGGGCGGCGGTAGCACAGATACGCAGTATTTT. It specifies CASSRGGGGSTDTQYF. The genes are TRBV4-1 and TRBJ2-3, with 7 positions matching TRBD1. The CDR3 runs 16 residues. V was clipped by 4 bases and J by 0 bases; unmatched bases: 7. The germline V gene has CDR1 MGHRA and CDR2 YSYEKL.

In DNA, the CDR3 is TGCGCCAGCAGTTCGATTCTGGACTCCTATGGCTACACCTTC. This translates into CASSSILDSYGYTF. J is TRBJ1-2 and V is TRBV10-2; D unresolved. The CDR3 loop spans 14 amino acids. V was trimmed by 5 bases and J by 4 bases, leaving 14 bases between them. The germline CDR1 and CDR2 sequences are WSHSY and SAAADI.

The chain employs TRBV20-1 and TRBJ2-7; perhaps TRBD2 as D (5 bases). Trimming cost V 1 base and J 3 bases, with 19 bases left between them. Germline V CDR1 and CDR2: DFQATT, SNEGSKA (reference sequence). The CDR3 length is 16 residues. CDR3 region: CSARGPVEGTGYEQYF. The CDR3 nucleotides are TGCAGTGCTAGAGGGCCCGTAGAGGGTACGGGCTACGAGCAGTACTTC.

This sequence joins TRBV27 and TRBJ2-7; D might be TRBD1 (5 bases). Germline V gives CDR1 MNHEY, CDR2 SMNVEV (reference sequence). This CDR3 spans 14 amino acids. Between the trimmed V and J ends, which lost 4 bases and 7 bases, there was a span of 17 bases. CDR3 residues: CASSWGQGVGEQYF. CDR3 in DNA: TGTGCCAGCAGTTGGGGCCAGGGTGTGGGTGAGCAGTACTTC.

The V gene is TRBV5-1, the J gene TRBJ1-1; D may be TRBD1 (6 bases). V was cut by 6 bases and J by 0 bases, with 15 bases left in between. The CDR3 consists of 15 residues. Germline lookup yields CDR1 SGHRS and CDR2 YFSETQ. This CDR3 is CASTSAEGVNTEAFF. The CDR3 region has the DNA TGCGCCAGCACCTCGGCGGAGGGGGTGAACACTGAAGCTTTCTTT.

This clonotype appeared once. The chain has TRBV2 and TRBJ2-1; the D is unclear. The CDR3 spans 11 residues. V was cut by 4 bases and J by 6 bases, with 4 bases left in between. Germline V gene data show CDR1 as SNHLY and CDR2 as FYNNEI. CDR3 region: CASSVGNEQFF. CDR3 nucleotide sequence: TGTGCCAGCAGTGTTGGCAATGAGCAGTTCTTC.

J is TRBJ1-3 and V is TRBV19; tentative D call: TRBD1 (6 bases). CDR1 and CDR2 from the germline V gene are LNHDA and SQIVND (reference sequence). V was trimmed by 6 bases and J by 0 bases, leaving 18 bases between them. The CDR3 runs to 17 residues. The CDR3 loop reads CASSHHQGYASGNTIYF. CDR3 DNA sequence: TGTGCCAGTAGCCACCATCAGGGGTATGCCTCTGGAAACACCATATATTTT.

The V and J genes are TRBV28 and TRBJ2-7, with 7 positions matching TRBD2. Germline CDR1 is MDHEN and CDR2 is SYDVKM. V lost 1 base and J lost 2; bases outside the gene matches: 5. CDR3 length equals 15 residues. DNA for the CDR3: TGTGCCAGCAGTTTATTAGCGGGCCGCGCCTACGAGCAGTACTTC. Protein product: CASSLLAGRAYEQYF.

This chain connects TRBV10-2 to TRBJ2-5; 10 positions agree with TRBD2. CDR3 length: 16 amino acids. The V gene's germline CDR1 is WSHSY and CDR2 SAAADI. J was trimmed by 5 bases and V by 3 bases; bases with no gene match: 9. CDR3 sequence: CASSEGLAVGGETQYF. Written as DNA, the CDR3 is TGCGCCAGCAGTGAAGGACTAGCGGTAGGGGGGGAGACCCAGTACTTC.

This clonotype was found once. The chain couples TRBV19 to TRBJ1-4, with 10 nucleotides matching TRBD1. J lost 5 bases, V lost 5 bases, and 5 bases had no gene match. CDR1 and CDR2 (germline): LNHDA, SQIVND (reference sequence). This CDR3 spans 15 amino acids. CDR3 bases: TGTGCCAGTAGTCTGGGGACAGGGGCAAATGAAAAACTGTTTTTT. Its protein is CASSLGTGANEKLFF.

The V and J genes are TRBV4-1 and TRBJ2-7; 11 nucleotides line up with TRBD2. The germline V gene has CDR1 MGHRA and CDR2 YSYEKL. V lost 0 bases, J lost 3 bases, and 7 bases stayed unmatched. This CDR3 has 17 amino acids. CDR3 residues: CASSQESGTSGFYEQYF. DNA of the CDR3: TGCGCCAGCAGCCAAGAATCCGGGACTAGCGGATTCTACGAGCAGTACTTC.

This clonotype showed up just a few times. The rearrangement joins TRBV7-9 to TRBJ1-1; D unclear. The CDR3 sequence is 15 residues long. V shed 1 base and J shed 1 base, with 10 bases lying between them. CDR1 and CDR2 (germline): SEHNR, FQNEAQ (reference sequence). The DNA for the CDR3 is TGTGCCAGCAGCTTAGTCACGGGTGAGAACACTGAAGCTTTCTTT. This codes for CASSLVTGENTEAFF.

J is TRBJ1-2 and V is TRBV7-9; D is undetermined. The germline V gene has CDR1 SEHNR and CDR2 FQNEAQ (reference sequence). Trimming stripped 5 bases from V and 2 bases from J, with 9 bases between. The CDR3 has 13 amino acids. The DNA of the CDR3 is TGTGCCAGCAGCATGAGCGAAAACTATGGCTACACCTTC. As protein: CASSMSENYGYTF.

The CDR3 DNA reads as TGCAGTGCTAGAGATACGGGAGCTGGAAACATTCAGTACTTC. Protein sequence: CSARDTGAGNIQYF. This chain connects TRBV20-1 to TRBJ2-4, with D possibly TRBD2 on 6 matching bases. The CDR3 spans 14 residues. With 0 bases removed from V and 6 bases from J, the gap between germline ends came to 12 bases. Germline-derived CDR1 and CDR2 are DFQATT and SNEGSKA (reference sequence).

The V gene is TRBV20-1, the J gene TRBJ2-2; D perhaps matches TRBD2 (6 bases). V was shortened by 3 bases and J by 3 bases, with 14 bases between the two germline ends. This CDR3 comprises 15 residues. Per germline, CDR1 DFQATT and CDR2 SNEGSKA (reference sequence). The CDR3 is CSARDGLTHTGELFF. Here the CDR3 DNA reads TGCAGTGCTAGGGACGGACTAACGCACACCGGGGAGCTGTTTTTT.

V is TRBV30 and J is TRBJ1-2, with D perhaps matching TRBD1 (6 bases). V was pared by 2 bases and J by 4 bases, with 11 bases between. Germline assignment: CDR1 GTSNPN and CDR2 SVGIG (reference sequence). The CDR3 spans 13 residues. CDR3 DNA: TGTGCCTGGAGTAGGGGGGCCGTCTATGGCTACACCTTC. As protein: CAWSRGAVYGYTF.

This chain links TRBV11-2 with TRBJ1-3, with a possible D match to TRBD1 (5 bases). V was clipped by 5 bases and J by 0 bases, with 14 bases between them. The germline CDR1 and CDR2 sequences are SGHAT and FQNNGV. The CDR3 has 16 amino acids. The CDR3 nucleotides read TGTGCCAGCAGCCATGGGACTGCCTACTCTGGAAACACCATATATTTT. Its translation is CASSHGTAYSGNTIYF.

This CDR3 reads CASSPEGIIQETQYF. The CDR3 bases are TGTGCCAGCAGCCCCGAGGGCATTATACAAGAGACCCAGTACTTC. The chain joins TRBV7-2 to TRBJ2-5, with D tentatively TRBD2 (5 bases). The germline V gene has CDR1 SGHTA and CDR2 FQGNSA. The CDR3 spans 15 residues. Trimming removed 5 bases at V and 2 bases at J, with 15 bases between.

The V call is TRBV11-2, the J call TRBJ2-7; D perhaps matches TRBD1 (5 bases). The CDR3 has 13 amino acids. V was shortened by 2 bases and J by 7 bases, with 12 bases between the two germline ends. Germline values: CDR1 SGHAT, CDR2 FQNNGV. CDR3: CASSLNRIEEQYF. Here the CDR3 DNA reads TGTGCCAGCAGCTTAAACAGGATTGAGGAGCAGTACTTC.